The sequence of this T cell receptor (beta chain) was determined in a study of CD8 T cells in Susac syndrome. It was with random hexamers that roughly 0.45 to 1 ug RNA was reverse transcribed. TCRdb re-analysed the immunoSEQ multiplex PCR reads in MiXCR, keeping a single row per CDR3 protein. The sample lists roughly 130,000 distinct CDR3 sequences, 90% to 95% occurring once. The CDR3 has 14 amino acids. The ends were cut back, 3 bases at V and 6 bases at J, with 14 bases in the middle. Per germline, CDR1 LGHDT and CDR2 YNNKEL (reference sequence). Those who served as multiple sclerosis controls were treatment-naive patients with stable or active relapsing-remitting disease.

The V call is TRBV3-1, the J call TRBJ1-2; perhaps TRBD1 as D (5 bases). This sequence originates from a human donor with multiple sclerosis. Sequenced input: CD4+ T cells from PBMCs. The DNA for the CDR3 is TGTGCCAGCAGCCATTCCGGGACGGAAGATGGCTACACCTTC. It translates to CASSHSGTEDGYTF.